This is a list of T cell receptor beta chains from one sample in a study of blood T cell repertoires in COVID-19. Sequenced by immunoSEQ multiplex PCR; TCRdb stores in-frame clones only, minus some. Here the sample spans a few hundred thousand clones, under 90% being singletons. Material for sequencing was peripheral blood. These receptors all stem from a woman aged 25-40 years with COVID-19, enrolled during active disease. Each CDR3 is given with its conserved first and last residue. D genes are given only for firm matches. Clone sizes are given selectively: once, few, many, or a class where the clone is expanded.

TRBJ2-7,NA,NA,TRBV19,TGTGCCAGTAGTATGATCCCGGGGGCCTACGAGCAGTACTTC,CASSMIPGAYEQYF
TRBJ2-7,NA,NA,TRBV7-9,TGTGCCAGCAGCTTAATAGGGGACGAGCAGTACTTC,CASSLIGDEQYF
TRBJ1-1,NA,NA,TRBV6-5,TGTGCCAGCAGATCGGACACCATGAACACTGAAGCTTTCTTT,CASRSDTMNTEAFF
TRBJ1-1,few,TRBD1,TRBV5-6,TGTGCCAGCAGCTTGGGGACAGGGGGCTTGATGACTGAAGCTTTCTTT,CASSLGTGGLMTEAFF
TRBJ1-1,once,NA,TRBV3-1/TRBV3-2,TGTGCCAGCAGCCCCTATGACCGGGGTTTCAGGACTGAAGCTTTCTTT,CASSPYDRGFRTEAFF
TRBJ2-2,NA,TRBD1,TRBV9,TGTGCCAGCAGCGCCCAAGCCCCGGGACAGCTGAACACCGGGGAGCTGTTTTTT,CASSAQAPGQLNTGELFF
TRBJ2-4,NA,NA,TRBV21-1,TGTGCCAGCAGCAAAGGGGGAGGAGCCAAAAACATTCAGTACTTC,CASSKGGGAKNIQYF
TRBJ1-1,NA,NA,TRBV9,TGTGCCAGCAGCGTAGGAAGTGAAGAATGGGGCGCTGAAGCTTTCTTT,CASSVGSEEWGAEAFF
TRBJ2-3,NA,NA,TRBV18,TGTGCCAGCTCACCCGACGGGACAGCGGGAGATACGCAGTATTTT,CASSPDGTAGDTQYF
TRBJ1-1,NA,NA,TRBV24-1,TGTGCCACCAGGGACGGGGGGAACACTGAAGCTTTCTTT,CATRDGGNTEAFF
TRBJ1-6,NA,NA,TRBV7-9,TGTGCCAGCAGCTTAGGAGAGTATAATTCACCCCTCCACTTT,CASSLGEYNSPLHF
TRBJ1-1,NA,NA,TRBV10-3,TGTGCCATCAGTGAGTCGATGTACGGGGGCACTGAAGCTTTCTTT,CAISESMYGGTEAFF
TRBJ1-1,NA,NA,TRBV6-1,TGTGCCAGCAGTTATACAGGACAAAATACTGAAGCTTTCTTT,CASSYTGQNTEAFF
TRBJ2-5,NA,TRBD2,TRBV10-3,TGTGCCATCAAGGGACTAGCAGGCGAGACCCAGTACTTC,CAIKGLAGETQYF
TRBJ2-1,NA,TRBD2,TRBV29-1,TGCAGCGTGGGCCTACTAGCGGCGAATGAGCAGTTCTTC,CSVGLLAANEQFF
TRBJ1-2,NA,NA,TRBV28,TGTGCCAGCAGTTTTCGCGGGGGTGGCTACACCTTC,CASSFRGGGYTF
TRBJ2-2,NA,TRBD2,TRBV5-1,TGCGCCAGCAGCTTGGAGGTAGCGGGAGGCCCTACGAACACCGGGGAGCTGTTTTTT,CASSLEVAGGPTNTGELFF
TRBJ1-5,NA,TRBD1,TRBV5-1,TGCGCCAGCAGCTTGGTGGGACCACCGGGACAGGGGTATCAGCCCCAGCATTTT,CASSLVGPPGQGYQPQHF
TRBJ2-1,NA,TRBD1,TRBV28,TGTGCCAGCACCTCGGACAGGTACTCCTACAATGAGCAGTTCTTC,CASTSDRYSYNEQFF
TRBJ2-7,NA,NA,TRBV20-1,TGCAGTGCTAGTGGGGGAACCACTCTGGGGAGCTACGAGCAGTACTTC,CSASGGTTLGSYEQYF
TRBJ1-6,NA,NA,TRBV30,TGTGCCTGGGATACAGGATCTAATTCACCCCTCCACTTT,CAWDTGSNSPLHF
TRBJ1-1,NA,NA,TRBV10-1,TGCGCCAGCAGTGACCAGGGGATGAACACTGAAGCTTTCTTT,CASSDQGMNTEAFF
TRBJ1-1,NA,NA,TRBV28,TGTGCCAGCAGAAAAGACAGACCCTACATGAACACTGAAGCTTTCTTT,CASRKDRPYMNTEAFF
TRBJ2-7,NA,TRBD1,TRBV4-1,TGCGCCAGCAGCCAAGAAGGGACAGGGTTCTACGAGCAGTACTTC,CASSQEGTGFYEQYF
TRBJ1-1,NA,NA,TRBV10-3,TGTGCCATCAGTCCCCAGGGGCTGAACACTGAAGCTTTCTTT,CAISPQGLNTEAFF
TRBJ1-1,once,NA,TRBV5-5,TGTGCCAGCAGCTTTCATGCAGGGCCGGGCACTGAAGCTTTCTTT,CASSFHAGPGTEAFF
TRBJ1-6,NA,TRBD1,TRBV5-1,TGCGCCAGCAGCTTCGCGACAGGGGATTCACCCCTCCACTTT,CASSFATGDSPLHF
TRBJ1-6,NA,TRBD1,TRBV19,TGTGCCAGTGGGTCGCCGGGACAGGGGATTAATTCACCCCTCCACTTT,CASGSPGQGINSPLHF
TRBJ2-7,NA,TRBD2,TRBV11-2,TGTGCCAGCAGCCTCACTAGCGGGGACTCCTACGAGCAGTACTTC,CASSLTSGDSYEQYF
TRBJ2-5,NA,TRBD2,TRBV5-1,TGCGCCAGCAGCTTAGGACTAGCGAAAGAGACCCAGTACTTC,CASSLGLAKETQYF
TRBJ2-7,NA,NA,TRBV5-5,TGTGCCAGCAGCTTGGAGTCTTTACAGGGCTGGCAAGAGCAGTACTTC,CASSLESLQGWQEQYF
TRBJ1-5,NA,NA,TRBV6-4,TGTGCCAGCAGGGGGACGGGGGAGTTTCAGCCCCAGCATTTT,CASRGTGEFQPQHF
TRBJ2-1,NA,TRBD2,TRBV5-1,TGCGCCAGCAGCTTGGGGACTAGCGGGAGCGATGAGCAGTTCTTC,CASSLGTSGSDEQFF
TRBJ1-1,NA,NA,TRBV18,TGTGCCAGCTCACGGAGTGGGGGGGACTACACTGAAGCTTTCTTT,CASSRSGGDYTEAFF
TRBJ2-3,NA,TRBD1,TRBV5-5,TGTGCCAGCGACCGTGGACAGGGAACAGATACGCAGTATTTT,CASDRGQGTDTQYF
TRBJ2-7,NA,TRBD1,TRBV19,TGTGCCAGTAGTGAAGGGACAGGCTACGAGCAGTACTTC,CASSEGTGYEQYF
TRBJ1-5,NA,TRBD1,TRBV27,TGTGCCAGCAGTCGGGACAGGGATAGCAATCAGCCCCAGCATTTT,CASSRDRDSNQPQHF
TRBJ1-5,NA,NA,TRBV10-1,TGCGCCAGCAGGAGAGTGTACAGGAACAATCAGCCCCAGCATTTT,CASRRVYRNNQPQHF
TRBJ2-7,NA,TRBD2,TRBV6-5,TGTGCCAGCAGTTACTCTTCCAGCGGGGCTCGATCAGAGCAGTACTTC,CASSYSSSGARSEQYF
TRBJ2-3,NA,NA,TRBV27,TGTGCCAGCAGTTTAGCGGGGGCACTTGTTTATACGCAGTATTTT,CASSLAGALVYTQYF
TRBJ1-1,NA,NA,TRBV4-2,TGTGCCAGCAGCCAAGATACATCTTTCACTGAAGCTTTCTTT,CASSQDTSFTEAFF
TRBJ2-7,NA,NA,TRBV19,TGTGCCAGTAGTATAGGCCCGTCAGGGGCTGGCTACGAGCAGTACTTC,CASSIGPSGAGYEQYF
TRBJ2-2,NA,TRBD2,TRBV5-1,TGCGCCAGCAGCTCTAGCGGGAGGGCGAACACCGGGGAGCTGTTTTTT,CASSSSGRANTGELFF
TRBJ1-5,NA,NA,TRBV19,TGTGCCAGTACGGTCCCGGGTGTCAATCAGCCCCAGCATTTT,CASTVPGVNQPQHF
TRBJ1-2,NA,NA,TRBV30,TGTGCCTGGAGACCAGAGGGGGAGGGCTACACCTTC,CAWRPEGEGYTF
TRBJ2-1,NA,NA,TRBV30,TGTGCCTGGAGTGTACGGCTAGATGAGCAGTTCTTC,CAWSVRLDEQFF
TRBJ1-2,NA,NA,TRBV28,TGTGCCAGCAGCCGAGGCCAATCTAACTATGGCTACACCTTC,CASSRGQSNYGYTF
TRBJ2-7,NA,TRBD2,TRBV7-3,TGTGCCAGCAGCTTATTTGCTAGCGGGAGCCTCGGGGAGCAGTACTTC,CASSLFASGSLGEQYF
TRBJ2-4,NA,NA,TRBV30,TGTGCCTGGAGTAGGGAGTGGGATACCAAAAACATTCAGTACTTC,CAWSREWDTKNIQYF
TRBJ2-6,NA,TRBD1,TRBV7-2,TGTGCCAGCAGCTTAAGGGGACAGAGCTCTGGGGCCAACGTCCTGACTTTC,CASSLRGQSSGANVLTF
TRBJ1-2,NA,NA,TRBV30,TGTGCCTGGAGTATCTCCCGGGGAGGGGGTGGCTACACCTTC,CAWSISRGGGGYTF
TRBJ1-4,once,NA,TRBV18,TGTGCCAGCTCGGAAGGCAGAGGTGAAAAACTGTTTTTT,CASSEGRGEKLFF
TRBJ1-3,NA,NA,TRBV10-2,TGCGCCGTCCTACAGGACCTCTCTGGAAACACCATATATTTT,CAVLQDLSGNTIYF
TRBJ1-2,NA,TRBD1,TRBV18,TGTGCCAGCTCCCACCGGGCAGGGGGCACAAACTATGGCTACACCTTC,CASSHRAGGTNYGYTF
TRBJ2-2,NA,NA,TRBV2,TGTGCCAGCAGTCGGCTGGACTTGGCCGGGGAGCTGTTTTTT,CASSRLDLAGELFF